The T cell receptor (beta chain) under discussion was sequenced for a study of cytomegalovirus exposure and HLA in healthy donors. Study findings and constraints: Most TCR sequences were uncommon, yet certain public TCRs appeared in many donors. Later analysis identified a missense DCLRE1C variant that was linked to TCR beta V- and J-gene trimming.

This CDR3 has 14 residues. The germline V gene has CDR1 MGHDK and CDR2 SYGVNS. V shed 4 bases, J shed 7 bases, and the junction held 9 bases outside the gene matches. Primers: 60 Vbeta forward and 13 Jbeta reverse. Only in-frame clones appear in the TCRdb table, and some are missing; sequencing was by immunoSEQ multiplex PCR. The sample has about 130,000 clones, 81% seen once. In the case of this clone: Its specificity is not known.

The chain combines TRBV25-1 with TRBJ1-2; 7 bases match TRBD1. This sequence originates from a man younger than 30 in good health and CMV-seropositive. Sequencing was carried out using PBMCs. In DNA, the CDR3 is TGTGCCAGCAGTGGTACCACAGGGGACGGTGGCTACACCTTC. Amino acid sequence: CASSGTTGDGGYTF.